The sequence of this TCR beta chain was determined in a study of spatial heterogeneity in lung cancer. About the research overall: In raw reads, more than 8.5 appearances on average were recorded for each unique TCR and UMI combination.

Each TCR cDNA molecule bore a unique molecular identifier. Each CDR3 protein gets one entry after TCRdb re-called the 5' RACE reads with MiXCR. The table has more than 75,000 distinct CDR3 sequences, roughly 13% seen once. The sample's time point: sample taken at primary tumor resection. Frozen PBMC, nontumor lung or tumor provided whole RNA, which was sequenced unsorted. The donors comprised about 65 untreated early-stage non-small cell lung cancer patients. This clonotype was seen more than once but under ten times. What it recognizes is unknown. Overall study results and limits: Ubiquitous, expanded tumor-derived TCRs were more frequently observed in blood at resection than at follow-up.

The CDR3 runs to 16 residues. V lost 1 base and J lost 7; bases outside the gene matches: 12. The germline gives CDR1 MGHRA, CDR2 YSYEKL. Sequencing used PBMCs, obtained at surgery. This TCR came from a male donor with early-stage non-small cell lung cancer. The genes are TRBV4-1 and TRBJ2-7, with 8 bases fitting TRBD2. The CDR3 DNA sequence: TGCGCCAGCAGCCAAGTCCCCCAAGCGGGAGTGGGTGAGCAGTACTTC. Its translation is CASSQVPQAGVGEQYF.